The subject of this entry is one T cell receptor (beta chain). Its antigen is not known. V was clipped by 5 bases and J by 5 bases; unmatched bases: 9. The CDR3 totals 14 residues. Germline lookup yields CDR1 SGHRS and CDR2 YFSETQ. Second-dose schedules of about 4 or about 12 weeks were combined. Produced via immunoSEQ multiplex PCR; TCRdb's table is partial and in-frame only. The sample shows roughly 110,000 clones, 90% of them seen only once. This record comes from a study of T cell responses to AZD1222 COVID-19 vaccine. The study's findings and limits: Reports say nearly half of spike-specific TCRs go after unmutated variant regions. Repertoires were collected only later (after the peak T cell response had occurred). The span of vaccine-associated CD4 TCRs extended across spike, with dominance at 160-218 and 743-854.

The rearrangement links TRBV5-1 to TRBJ2-7; 8 bases line up with TRBD1. The source was peripheral blood, collected 28 days after the second AZD1222 dose. The sequence came from an adult who received the AZD1222 COVID-19 vaccine. CDR3 region: CASSRSDRGDEQYF. In DNA form, the CDR3 reads TGCGCCAGCAGTCGAAGTGACAGGGGCGACGAGCAGTACTTC.